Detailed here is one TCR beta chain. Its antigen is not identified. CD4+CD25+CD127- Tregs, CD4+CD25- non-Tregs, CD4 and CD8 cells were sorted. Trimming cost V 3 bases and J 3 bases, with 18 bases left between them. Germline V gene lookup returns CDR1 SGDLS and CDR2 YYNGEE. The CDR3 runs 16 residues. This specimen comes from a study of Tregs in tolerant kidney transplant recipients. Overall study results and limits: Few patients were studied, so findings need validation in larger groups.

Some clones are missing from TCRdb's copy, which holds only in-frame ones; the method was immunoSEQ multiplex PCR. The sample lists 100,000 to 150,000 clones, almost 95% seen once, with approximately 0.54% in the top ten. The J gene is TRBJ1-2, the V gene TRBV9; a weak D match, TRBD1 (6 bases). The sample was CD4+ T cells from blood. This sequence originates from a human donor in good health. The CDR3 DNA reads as TGTGCCAGCAGCGCGGCAGTGAGGGGGGGATACTATGGCTACACCTTC. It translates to CASSAAVRGGYYGYTF.